This TCR beta chain was documented in a study of monozygotic twins with inflammatory bowel disease. Study conclusions and caveats: Differing immunosuppressive treatments may have added variability to patient repertoires. Clonotypes shared with others were fewer in IBD patients than in healthy twins, especially with disease activity.

On this clonotype: Its specificity is not known.

The CDR3 covers 17 residues. CDR1 and CDR2 from the germline V gene are KGHSH and LQKENI. TCRdb processed the 5' RACE reads again and assigns one entry to each CDR3 protein, with no DNA. This repertoire includes roughly 140,000 distinct CDR3 sequences. The chain uses TRBV18 and TRBJ1-4; TCRdb returns TRBD1, unconfirmable since there is no DNA. The TCR originated in a human donor with ulcerative colitis or Crohn's disease, or a healthy co-twin of an affected twin (not recorded which). The sequenced material came from blood. CDR3: CASSPPGGTGGPEKLFF.